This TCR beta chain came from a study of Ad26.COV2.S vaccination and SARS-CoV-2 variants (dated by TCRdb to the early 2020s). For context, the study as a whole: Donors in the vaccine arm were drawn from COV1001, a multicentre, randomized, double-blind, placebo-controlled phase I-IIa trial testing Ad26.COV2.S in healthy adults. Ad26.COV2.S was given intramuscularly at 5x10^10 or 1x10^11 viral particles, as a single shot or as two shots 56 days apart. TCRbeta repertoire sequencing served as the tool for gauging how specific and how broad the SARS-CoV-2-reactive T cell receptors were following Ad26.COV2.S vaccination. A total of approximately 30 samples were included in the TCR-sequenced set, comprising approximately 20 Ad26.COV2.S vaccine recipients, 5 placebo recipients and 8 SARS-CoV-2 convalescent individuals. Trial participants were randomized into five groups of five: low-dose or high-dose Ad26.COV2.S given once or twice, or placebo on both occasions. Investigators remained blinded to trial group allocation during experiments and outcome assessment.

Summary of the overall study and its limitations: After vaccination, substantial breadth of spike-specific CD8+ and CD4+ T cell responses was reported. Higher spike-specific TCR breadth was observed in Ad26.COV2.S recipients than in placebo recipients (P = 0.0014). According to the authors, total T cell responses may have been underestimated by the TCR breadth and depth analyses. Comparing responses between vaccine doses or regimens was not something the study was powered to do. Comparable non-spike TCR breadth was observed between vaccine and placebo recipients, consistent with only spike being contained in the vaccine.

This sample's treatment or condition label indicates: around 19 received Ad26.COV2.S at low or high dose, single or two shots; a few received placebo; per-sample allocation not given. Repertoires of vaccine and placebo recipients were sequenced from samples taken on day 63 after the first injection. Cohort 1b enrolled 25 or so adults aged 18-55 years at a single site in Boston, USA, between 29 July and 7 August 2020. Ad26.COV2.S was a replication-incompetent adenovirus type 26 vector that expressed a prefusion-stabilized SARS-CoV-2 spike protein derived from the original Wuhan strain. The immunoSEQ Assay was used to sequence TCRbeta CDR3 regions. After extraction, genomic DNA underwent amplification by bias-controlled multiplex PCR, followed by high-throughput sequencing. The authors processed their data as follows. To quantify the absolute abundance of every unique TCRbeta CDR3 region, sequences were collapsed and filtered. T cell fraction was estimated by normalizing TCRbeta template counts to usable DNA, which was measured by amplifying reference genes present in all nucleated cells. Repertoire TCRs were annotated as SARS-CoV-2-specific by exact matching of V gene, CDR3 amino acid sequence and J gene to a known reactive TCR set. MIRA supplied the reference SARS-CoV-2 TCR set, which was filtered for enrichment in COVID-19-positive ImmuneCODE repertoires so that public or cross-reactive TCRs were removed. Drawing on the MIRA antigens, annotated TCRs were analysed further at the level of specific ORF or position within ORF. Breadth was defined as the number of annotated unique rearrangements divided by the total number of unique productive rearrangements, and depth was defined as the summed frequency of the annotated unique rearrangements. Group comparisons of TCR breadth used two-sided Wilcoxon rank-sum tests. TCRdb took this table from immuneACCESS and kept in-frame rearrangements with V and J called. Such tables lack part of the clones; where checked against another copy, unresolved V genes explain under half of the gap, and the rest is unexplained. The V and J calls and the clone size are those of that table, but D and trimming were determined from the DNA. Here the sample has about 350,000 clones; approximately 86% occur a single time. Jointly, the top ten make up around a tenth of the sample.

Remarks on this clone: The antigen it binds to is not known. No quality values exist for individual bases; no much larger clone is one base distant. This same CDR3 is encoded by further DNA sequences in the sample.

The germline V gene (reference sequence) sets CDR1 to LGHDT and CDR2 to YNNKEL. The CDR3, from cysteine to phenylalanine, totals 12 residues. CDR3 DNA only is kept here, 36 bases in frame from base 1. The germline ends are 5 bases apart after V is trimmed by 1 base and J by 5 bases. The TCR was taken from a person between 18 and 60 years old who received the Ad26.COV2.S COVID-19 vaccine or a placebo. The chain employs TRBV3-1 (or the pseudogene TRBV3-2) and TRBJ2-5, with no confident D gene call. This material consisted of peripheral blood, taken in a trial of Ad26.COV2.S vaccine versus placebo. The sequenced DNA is TGTGCCAGCAGCCAAGTCCGTGAGACCCAGTACTTC. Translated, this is CASSQVRETQYF.